These 8 T cell receptor beta chains originate from one sample sequenced in a study of a mutant IDH1 vaccine in newly diagnosed glioma. The time point: week 35, safety follow-up. A 20-mer mutant IDH1 peptide at 300 ug was injected subcutaneously with topical imiquimod. Method: immunoSEQ multiplex PCR; TCRdb's copy keeps in-frame clones and lacks some. The sample holds 73,000 or so clones, approximately 88% seen once. These receptors are not linked to any known antigen. The source material was PBMCs, sampled from a glioma patient whose treatment included an IDH1 peptide vaccine. The receptors here all came from a man aged 18 to 35 with glioma.

This chain joins TRBV4-2 and TRBJ1-4; no definite D call. Between the trimmed V and J ends, which lost 1 base and 7 bases, there was a span of 13 bases. CDR3 length equals 15 residues. Germline V lookup: CDR1 LGHNA, CDR2 YNFKEQ. The CDR3 spells CASSQAPLFGEKLFF. As DNA, the CDR3 is TGTGCCAGCAGCCAAGCCCCGCTTTTCGGTGAAAAACTGTTTTTT.

The J gene is TRBJ1-2, the V gene TRBV7-2; TRBD1 aligns across 10 bases. The junction had 13 bases not matched to a gene; V was cut back by 4 bases and J by 8 bases. Germline CDR1 reads SGHTA; CDR2 reads FQGNSA. The CDR3 is 16 residues long. CDR3 protein: CASSSLGQGMEKGYTF. Written as DNA, the CDR3 is TGTGCCAGCAGCTCGCTGGGACAGGGGATGGAAAAAGGCTACACCTTC.

V usage is TRBV18 and J usage is TRBJ2-2; 7 bases are shared with TRBD1. CDR1 and CDR2 (germline): KGHSH, LQKENI. The ends lost 3 bases at V and 4 bases at J; junction bases unmatched: 5. CDR3 length: 15 amino acids. The CDR3 DNA sequence: TGTGCCAGCTCACCCCGACAGGGCGGCACCGGGGAGCTGTTTTTT. Residues: CASSPRQGGTGELFF.

The V call is TRBV27, the J call TRBJ1-2; no clear D gene. Trimming removed 6 bases from V and 3 bases from J, with 11 bases in between. The CDR3 has 13 amino acids. Per germline, CDR1 MNHEY and CDR2 SMNVEV (reference sequence). CDR3 in DNA: TGTGCCAGCAGACCAGGCCCTCACTATGGCTACACCTTC. It translates to CASRPGPHYGYTF.

This clone was seen only once. V is TRBV29-1 and J is TRBJ1-1; D unresolved. Germline lookup yields CDR1 SQVTM and CDR2 ANQGSEA. The CDR3 extends over 13 amino acids. V shed 7 bases and J shed 0 bases, with 12 bases lying between them. Here the CDR3 DNA reads TGCAGCGCCCAATGGATCCTGAACACTGAAGCTTTCTTT. Protein: CSAQWILNTEAFF.

This chain uses TRBV2 with TRBJ2-7; perhaps D is TRBD1 or TRBD2 (5 bases each). CDR1 and CDR2 (germline): SNHLY, FYNNEI. The V end lost 5 bases, the J end lost 3 bases, and 14 bases lay between the germline ends. CDR3 size: 14 residues. CDR3 sequence reads: CASSLTGTRYEQYF. The CDR3 DNA is TGTGCCAGCAGTCTTACCGGGACCCGCTACGAGCAGTACTTC.

The gene calls are TRBV5-1 and TRBJ1-1, with D hard to call. Germline CDR1 and CDR2: SGHRS and YFSETQ. The V gene lost 4 bases and the J gene lost 1 base, with 14 bases spanning the gap. CDR3 length: 15 amino acids. As DNA, the CDR3 is TGCGCCAGCAGCGTTTCGCCCGGGAGGAACACTGAAGCTTTCTTT. Translation gives CASSVSPGRNTEAFF.

The gene calls are TRBV18 and TRBJ1-1, with D maybe TRBD1 (6 bases). CDR1 is KGHSH and CDR2 is LQKENI in the germline V gene. V was shortened by 0 bases and J by 1 base, with 9 bases between the two germline ends. The CDR3 extends over 15 amino acids. CDR3 nucleotide sequence: TGTGCCAGCTCACCACCGGCCAGGGGGAACACTGAAGCTTTCTTT. It encodes CASSPPARGNTEAFF.